Listed here are 20 T cell receptor beta chains from one sample, sequenced in a study of OX40 agonist ivuxolimab in advanced cancers. Here immunoSEQ multiplex PCR was the method, and the copy in TCRdb shows in-frame clones only, minus some. Among roughly 41,000 clones listed, about four fifths were seen once. The sample was CD4+ or CD8+ T cells sorted from blood, taken in a trial of the OX40 agonist ivuxolimab. The origin of the receptors is an adult with an advanced solid tumor such as melanoma, head and neck, liver or kidney cancer.

This clone was observed a single time. The CDR3 coding sequence is TGTGCCAGCAGAGCGGGGGACCTTACAGATACGCAGTATTTT. Amino acid sequence: CASRAGDLTDTQYF. The gene calls are TRBV6-1 and TRBJ2-3; 8 nucleotides match TRBD2. The CDR3 runs to 14 residues. The J segment lost 3 bases and the V segment lost 6 bases, leaving 5 bases of the junction unmatched. CDR1 and CDR2 (germline): MNHNS, SASEGT.

This rearrangement joins TRBV21-1 to TRBJ2-7; no DNA check was done on the table's D call, TRBD1. TRBV21-1 is a documented pseudogene. The CDR3 consists of 16 residues. The CDR3 nucleotides read TGTGCCAGCAGTAAAGAGGGGGCCGTAAACTCCTACGAGCAGTACTTC. Translation: CASSKEGAVNSYEQYF.

CDR3 protein: CASSIVEGGVEQFF. The CDR3 DNA is TGTGCCAGTAGTATAGTGGAAGGGGGGGTAGAGCAGTTCTTC. This chain links TRBV19 with TRBJ2-1, with TRBD2 as a possible D gene (7 bases). This CDR3 comprises 14 residues. The V end was cut by 1 base, the J end by 10 bases, with 14 bases between. CDR1 and CDR2 (germline): LNHDA, SQIVND (reference sequence).

The genes are TRBV7-8 and TRBJ1-2; 7 bases map to TRBD1. The trim removed 0 bases at V and 4 bases at J, leaving 11 bases unmatched. The CDR3 is 17 amino acids. CDR1 is SGHVS, CDR2 FQNEAQ, per germline. The CDR3 coding sequence is TGTGCCAGCAGCTTAGCGAGGAACAGGGGTGACTTCTATGGCTACACCTTC. Encoded protein: CASSLARNRGDFYGYTF.

The gene calls are TRBV29-1 and TRBJ2-3, with 9 bases fitting TRBD1. Germline loops: CDR1 SQVTM, CDR2 ANQGSEA. The CDR3 is 16 amino acids. V shed 1 base and J 2 bases; nucleotides not matched to a gene: 7. Here the CDR3 DNA reads TGCAGCGTTGAAGGGGGACAGGGAGATTCCACAGATACGCAGTATTTT. It codes for CSVEGGQGDSTDTQYF.

The J gene is TRBJ1-4, the V gene TRBV2; a possible D gene is TRBD1 (6 bases). CDR3 length: 12 residues. Trimming removed 6 bases at V and 14 bases at J, with 16 bases between. Germline CDR1 reads SNHLY; CDR2 reads FYNNEI. CDR3 in DNA: TGTGCCAGCAGAGTACAGGGAAATTGGCTGTTTTTT. This codes for CASRVQGNWLFF.

This clone was counted once. J is TRBJ1-2 and V is TRBV7-3; possible D gene TRBD1, 5 bases. The germline V gene encodes CDR1 SGHTA and CDR2 FQGTGA. V lost 2 bases to trimming and J lost 8 bases, with 18 bases between them. This CDR3 is 15 amino acids long. The CDR3 bases are TGTGCCAGCAGCTTAGAGGTGTCGGGGGGTGACGGCTACACCTTC. Amino acid sequence: CASSLEVSGGDGYTF.

Turning to this clone: The sample holds other DNA sequences that translate to the same CDR3. The chain couples TRBV2 to TRBJ2-2, with D perhaps matching TRBD1 (5 bases). Trimming removed 1 base from V and 0 bases from J, with 6 bases in between. CDR3 length: 15 residues. From germline, CDR1 is SNHLY and CDR2 FYNNEI. This CDR3 reads CASSEVRANTGELFF. For the CDR3, the DNA is TGTGCCAGCAGTGAAGTCAGGGCGAACACCGGGGAGCTGTTTTTT.

The rearrangement joins TRBV19 to TRBJ1-2, with 8 bases matching TRBD1. Germline V CDR1 and CDR2: LNHDA, SQIVND (reference sequence). The CDR3 covers 14 residues. The V gene end was trimmed by 3 bases and the J gene end by 4 bases; junction bases not matched to a gene: 4. The CDR3 DNA is TGTGCCAGTAGTATGGACGGGACAGGCTATGGCTACACCTTC. This translates into CASSMDGTGYGYTF. Filled out from reference TRBV19 and TRBJ1-2, the complete variable domain reads DGGITQSPKYLFRKEGQNVTLSCEQNLNHDAMYWYRQDPGQGLRLIYYSQIVNDFQKGDIAEGYSVSREKKESFPLTVTSAQKNPTAFYLCASSMDGTGYGYTFGSGTRLTVV.

The chain carries TRBV11-2 and TRBJ2-2; possibly TRBD2 for D (7 bases). The V and J ends lost 5 bases and 4 bases respectively, with 14 bases between them. The CDR3 contains 15 residues. Germline V CDR1 and CDR2: SGHAT, FQNNGV. This chain's CDR3 is CASSLTGGTTGELFF. CDR3 DNA sequence: TGTGCCAGCAGCCTAACGGGGGGCACCACCGGGGAGCTGTTTTTT.

This clone is a singleton in its sample. CDR3 DNA: TGTGCCAGCAGTGCCCAACCGACAGGGCCCTCAAAGTTCTTC. This sequence encodes CASSAQPTGPSKFF. The V and J genes are TRBV2 and TRBJ2-1; TRBD1 aligns across 7 bases. From germline, CDR1 is SNHLY and CDR2 FYNNEI. The CDR3 is 14 amino acids. V gave up 4 bases and J gave up 14 bases; unmatched junction bases: 14.

V usage is TRBV7-8 and J usage is TRBJ2-3; the match to TRBD2 covers 13 bases. The CDR3 runs 19 residues. The trim removed 2 bases at V and 0 bases at J, leaving 8 bases unmatched. The germline V gene has CDR1 SGHVS and CDR2 FQNEAQ. For the CDR3, the DNA is TGTGCCAGCAGCTTACTCGGACTAGCGGGGGAGTACAGCACAGATACGCAGTATTTT. Its translation: CASSLLGLAGEYSTDTQYF.

The V gene is TRBV19, the J gene TRBJ2-2; 10 bases match TRBD1. The CDR3 spans 14 residues. Per germline, CDR1 LNHDA and CDR2 SQIVND (reference sequence). V lost 9 bases, J lost 4 bases, and 5 bases stayed unmatched. The CDR3 reads CASNRQGATGELFF. The DNA of the CDR3 is TGTGCCAGCAACAGACAGGGGGCCACCGGGGAGCTGTTTTTT.

The chain employs TRBV4-3 and TRBJ2-1, with D unclear. In germline, CDR1 is LGHNA, CDR2 YSLEER. The V end lost 5 bases, the J end lost 1 base, and 3 bases lay between the germline ends. This CDR3 has 12 residues. The CDR3 DNA is TGCGCCAGCAGCGGGTCCTACAATGAGCAGTTCTTC. This gives the protein CASSGSYNEQFF.

CDR3 loop: CASSLTGLHEQFF. CDR3 nucleotide sequence: TGTGCCAGTAGTCTCACAGGGTTGCATGAGCAGTTCTTC. The chain uses TRBV19 and TRBJ2-1; D is possibly TRBD1 (6 bases). This CDR3 is built from 13 residues. Germline CDR1 LNHDA, CDR2 SQIVND (reference sequence). Trimming stripped 5 bases from V and 8 bases from J, with 13 bases between. Combining the CDR3 with reference TRBV19 and TRBJ2-1 gives the whole variable domain DGGITQSPKYLFRKEGQNVTLSCEQNLNHDAMYWYRQDPGQGLRLIYYSQIVNDFQKGDIAEGYSVSREKKESFPLTVTSAQKNPTAFYLCASSLTGLHEQFFGPGTRLTVL.

This chain connects TRBV4-2 to TRBJ1-2; 7 bases agree with TRBD1. V lost 4 bases to trimming and J lost 0 bases; unmatched junction nucleotides: 5. The CDR3 has 15 residues. The V gene's germline CDR1 is LGHNA and CDR2 YNFKEQ. The CDR3: CASSRDSGANYGYTF. Written as DNA, the CDR3 is TGTGCCAGCAGCCGGGACAGCGGAGCTAACTATGGCTACACCTTC.

This chain uses TRBV5-4 with TRBJ2-7, with TRBD1 matching 9 bases. The V gene's germline CDR1 is SGHNT and CDR2 YYREEE (reference sequence). With 0 bases clipped from V and 6 bases from J, the junction kept 7 bases outside the gene matches. The CDR3 is 15 residues long. The CDR3 protein is CASSLGGTGIPEQYF. In DNA form, the CDR3 reads TGTGCCAGCAGCTTGGGTGGGACAGGGATTCCCGAGCAGTACTTC.

This clone was counted once. The chain recombines TRBV30 with TRBJ1-2, with D uncertain. This CDR3 comprises 16 residues. Trimming cost V 2 bases and J 9 bases, with 25 bases left between them. Germline V gene lookup returns CDR1 GTSNPN and CDR2 SVGIG (reference sequence). CDR3 sequence (DNA): TGTGCCTGGAGTCACCTCAGGACTTCTATCGGCCTTCGCTACACCTTC. It encodes CAWSHLRTSIGLRYTF.

V gene TRBV27 combines with J gene TRBJ2-5; TRBD2 aligns across 13 bases. The CDR3 is made up of 17 amino acids. Trimming cost V 2 bases and J 7 bases; bases outside gene matches: 10. Germline loops: CDR1 MNHEY, CDR2 SMNVEV (reference sequence). In DNA form, the CDR3 reads TGTGCCAGCAGTTTACGCCGACTAGCGGGGGGTCCGGGGACCCAGTACTTC. Its protein product is CASSLRRLAGGPGTQYF.

The chain couples TRBV20-1 to TRBJ2-1, with no clear D. The CDR3 sequence is 10 residues long. From germline, CDR1 is DFQATT and CDR2 SNEGSKA (reference sequence). V shed 1 base and J shed 9 bases, with 4 bases lying between them. The CDR3: CSARGGEQFF. Written as DNA, the CDR3 is TGCAGTGCTAGAGGTGGTGAGCAGTTCTTC.